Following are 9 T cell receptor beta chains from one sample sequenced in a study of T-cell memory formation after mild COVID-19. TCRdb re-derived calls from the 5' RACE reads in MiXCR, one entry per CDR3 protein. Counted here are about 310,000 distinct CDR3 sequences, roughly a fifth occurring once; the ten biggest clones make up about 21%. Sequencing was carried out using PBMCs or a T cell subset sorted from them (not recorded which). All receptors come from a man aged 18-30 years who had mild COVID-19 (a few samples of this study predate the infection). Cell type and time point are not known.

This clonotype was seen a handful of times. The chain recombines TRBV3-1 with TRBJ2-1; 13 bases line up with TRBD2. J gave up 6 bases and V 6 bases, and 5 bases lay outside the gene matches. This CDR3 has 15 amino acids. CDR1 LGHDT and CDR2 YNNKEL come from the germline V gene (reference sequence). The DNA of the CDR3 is TGTGCCAGCAGTCCGACTAGCGGGGGGTTCAATGAGCAGTTCTTC. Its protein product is CASSPTSGGFNEQFF.

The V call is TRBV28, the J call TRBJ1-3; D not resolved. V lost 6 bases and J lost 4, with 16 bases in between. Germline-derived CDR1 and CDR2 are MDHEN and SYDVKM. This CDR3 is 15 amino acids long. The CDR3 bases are TGTGCCAGCAGGGGAGCGTACCGTCTCGGAAACACCATATATTTT. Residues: CASRGAYRLGNTIYF.

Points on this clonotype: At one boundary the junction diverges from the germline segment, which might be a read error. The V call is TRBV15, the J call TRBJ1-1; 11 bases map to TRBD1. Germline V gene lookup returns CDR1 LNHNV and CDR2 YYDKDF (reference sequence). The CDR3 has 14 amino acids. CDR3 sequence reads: CATSLGTGGTEAFF. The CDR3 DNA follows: TGTGCTACCAGCTTAGGGACAGGGGGCACTGAAGCTTTCTTT.

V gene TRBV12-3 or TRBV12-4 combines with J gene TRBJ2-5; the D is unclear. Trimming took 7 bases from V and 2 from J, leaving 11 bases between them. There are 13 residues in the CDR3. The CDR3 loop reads CASTRHPQETQYF. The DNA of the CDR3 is TGTGCCAGCACCCGACACCCACAAGAGACCCAGTACTTC.

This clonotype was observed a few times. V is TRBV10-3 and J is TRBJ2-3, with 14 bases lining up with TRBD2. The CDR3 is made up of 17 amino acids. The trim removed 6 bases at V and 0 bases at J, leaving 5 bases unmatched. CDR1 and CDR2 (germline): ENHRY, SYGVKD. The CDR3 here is CAISAGTSGGSTDTQYF. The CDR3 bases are TGTGCCATCAGCGCCGGGACTAGCGGGGGTAGCACAGATACGCAGTATTTT.

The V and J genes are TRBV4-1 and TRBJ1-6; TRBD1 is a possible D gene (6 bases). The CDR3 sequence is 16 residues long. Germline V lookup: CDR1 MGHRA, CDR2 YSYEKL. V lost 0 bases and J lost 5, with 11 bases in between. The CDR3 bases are TGCGCCAGCAGCCAAGACGGGGGGGCGCATAATTCACCCCTCCACTTT. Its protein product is CASSQDGGAHNSPLHF.

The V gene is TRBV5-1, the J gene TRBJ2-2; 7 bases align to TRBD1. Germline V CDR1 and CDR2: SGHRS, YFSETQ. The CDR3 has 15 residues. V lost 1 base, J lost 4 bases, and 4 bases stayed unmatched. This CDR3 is CASSLQGVGTGELFF. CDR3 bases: TGCGCCAGCAGCTTGCAGGGGGTCGGCACCGGGGAGCTGTTTTTT.

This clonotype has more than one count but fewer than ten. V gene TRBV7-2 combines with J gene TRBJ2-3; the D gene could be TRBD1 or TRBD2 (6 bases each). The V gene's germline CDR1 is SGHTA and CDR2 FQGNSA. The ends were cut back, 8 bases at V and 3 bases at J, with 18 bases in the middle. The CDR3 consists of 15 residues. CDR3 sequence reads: CASAPGAKGTDTQYF. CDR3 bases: TGTGCCAGCGCCCCGGGGGCCAAAGGGACAGATACGCAGTATTTT.

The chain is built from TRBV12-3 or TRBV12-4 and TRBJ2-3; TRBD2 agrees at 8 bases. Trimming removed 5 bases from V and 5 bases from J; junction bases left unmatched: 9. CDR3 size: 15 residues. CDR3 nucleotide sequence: TGTGCCAGCAGTCCCTTAGAGCGGGGGTTAGATACGCAGTATTTT. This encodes CASSPLERGLDTQYF.